What follows describes a single T cell receptor beta chain. This sample is drawn from a study of control samples from healthy donors and cancer patients. Germline values: CDR1 MRHNA, CDR2 SNTAGT. The length of the CDR3 is 14 residues. V lost 6 bases, J lost 5 bases, and 16 bases lay in between. Method: immunoSEQ multiplex PCR; TCRdb's copy keeps in-frame clones and lacks some. Counted here are roughly 140,000 clones, around 86% occurring once; the ten biggest clones make up less than 5.5%. This receptor was obtained from a man aged 25-45 years in good health. Sequencing was carried out using blood. The chain has TRBV6-4 and TRBJ1-2, with a possible D match to TRBD1 (6 bases). The DNA for the CDR3 is TGTGCCAGCAGGGGCGACAGGTCGTCTTATGGCTACACCTTC. Protein: CASRGDRSSYGYTF.